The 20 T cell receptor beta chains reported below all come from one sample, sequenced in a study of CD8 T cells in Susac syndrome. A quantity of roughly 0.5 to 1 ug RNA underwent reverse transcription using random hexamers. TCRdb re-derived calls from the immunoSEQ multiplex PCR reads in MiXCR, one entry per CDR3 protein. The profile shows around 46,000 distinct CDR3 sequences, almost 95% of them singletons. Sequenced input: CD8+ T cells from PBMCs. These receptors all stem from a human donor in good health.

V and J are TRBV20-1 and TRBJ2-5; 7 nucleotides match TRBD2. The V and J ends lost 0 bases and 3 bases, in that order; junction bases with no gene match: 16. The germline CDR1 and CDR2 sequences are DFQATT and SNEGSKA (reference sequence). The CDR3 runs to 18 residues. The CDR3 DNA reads TGCAGTGCTAGAGATCGAGCCCTCGAGGGACTACTGGAAGAGACCCAGTACTTC. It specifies CSARDRALEGLLEETQYF.

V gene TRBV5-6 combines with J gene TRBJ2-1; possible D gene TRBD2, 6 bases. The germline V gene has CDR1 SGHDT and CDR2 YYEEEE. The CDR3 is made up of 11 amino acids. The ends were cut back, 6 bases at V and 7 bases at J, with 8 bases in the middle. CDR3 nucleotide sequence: TGTGCCAGCATCCGGGGGAATGAGCAGTTCTTC. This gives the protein CASIRGNEQFF.

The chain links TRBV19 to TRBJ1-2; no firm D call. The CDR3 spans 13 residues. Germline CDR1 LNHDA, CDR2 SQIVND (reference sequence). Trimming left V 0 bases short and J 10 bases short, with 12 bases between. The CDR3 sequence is CASSIDLEAVYTF. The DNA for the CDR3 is TGTGCCAGTAGTATAGATCTGGAAGCCGTCTACACCTTC.

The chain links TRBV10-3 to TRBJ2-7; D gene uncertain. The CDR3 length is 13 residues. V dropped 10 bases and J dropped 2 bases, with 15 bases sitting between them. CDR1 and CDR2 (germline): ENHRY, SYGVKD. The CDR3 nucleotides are TGTGCCACTACCCTTGGCCAACCCTACGAGCAGTACTTC. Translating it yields CATTLGQPYEQYF.

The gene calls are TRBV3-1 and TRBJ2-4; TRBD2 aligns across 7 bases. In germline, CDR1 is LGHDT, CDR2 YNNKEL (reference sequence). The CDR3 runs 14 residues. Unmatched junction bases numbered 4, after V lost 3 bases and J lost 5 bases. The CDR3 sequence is CASSQLAEENIQYF. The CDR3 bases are TGTGCCAGCAGCCAGCTAGCGGAGGAAAACATTCAGTACTTC.

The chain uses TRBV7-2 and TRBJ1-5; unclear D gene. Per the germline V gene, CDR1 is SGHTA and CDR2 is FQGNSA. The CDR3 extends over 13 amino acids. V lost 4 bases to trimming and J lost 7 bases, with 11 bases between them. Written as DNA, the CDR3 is TGTGCCAGCAGCTCAGAGGGAGGGCAGCCCCAGCATTTT. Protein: CASSSEGGQPQHF.

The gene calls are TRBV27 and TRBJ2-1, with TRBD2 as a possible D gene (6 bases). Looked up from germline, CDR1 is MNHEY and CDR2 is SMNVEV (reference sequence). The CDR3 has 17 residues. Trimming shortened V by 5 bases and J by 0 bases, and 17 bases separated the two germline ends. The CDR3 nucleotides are TGTGCCAGCAGTCCCAAAACGGGGAGGAGCTCCTACAATGAGCAGTTCTTC. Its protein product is CASSPKTGRSSYNEQFF.

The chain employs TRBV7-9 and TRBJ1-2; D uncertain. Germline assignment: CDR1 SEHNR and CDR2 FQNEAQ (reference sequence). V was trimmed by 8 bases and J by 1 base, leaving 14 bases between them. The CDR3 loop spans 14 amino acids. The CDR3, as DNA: TGTGCCAGCCTCCAGGCAGGTCGTAACTATGGCTACACCTTC. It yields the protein CASLQAGRNYGYTF.

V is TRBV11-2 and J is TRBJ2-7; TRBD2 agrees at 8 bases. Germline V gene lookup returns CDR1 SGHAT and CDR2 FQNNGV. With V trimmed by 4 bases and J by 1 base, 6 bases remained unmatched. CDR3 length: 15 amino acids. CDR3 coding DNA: TGTGCCAGCAGCTACGGCAGCGGGAGTTCCTACGAGCAGTACTTC. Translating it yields CASSYGSGSSYEQYF.

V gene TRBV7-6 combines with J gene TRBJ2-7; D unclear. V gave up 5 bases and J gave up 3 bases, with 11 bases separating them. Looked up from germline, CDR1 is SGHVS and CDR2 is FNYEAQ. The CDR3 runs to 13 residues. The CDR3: CASSQDPNYEQYF. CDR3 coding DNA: TGTGCCAGCAGCCAGGATCCCAACTACGAGCAGTACTTC.

CDR3 amino acids: CASSKGSQSCGYEQYF. CDR3 DNA sequence: TGTGCCAGCAGCAAGGGTTCACAGAGTTGCGGCTACGAGCAGTACTTC. J is TRBJ2-7 and V is TRBV21-1. TRBV21-1 is a documented pseudogene. This CDR3 is built from 16 residues.

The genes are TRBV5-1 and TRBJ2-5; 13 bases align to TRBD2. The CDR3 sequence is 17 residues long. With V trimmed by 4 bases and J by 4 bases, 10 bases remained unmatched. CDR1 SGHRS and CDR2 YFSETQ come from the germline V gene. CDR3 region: CASSTPGLAGVGETQYF. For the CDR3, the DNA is TGCGCCAGCAGCACACCTGGACTAGCGGGAGTAGGAGAGACCCAGTACTTC.

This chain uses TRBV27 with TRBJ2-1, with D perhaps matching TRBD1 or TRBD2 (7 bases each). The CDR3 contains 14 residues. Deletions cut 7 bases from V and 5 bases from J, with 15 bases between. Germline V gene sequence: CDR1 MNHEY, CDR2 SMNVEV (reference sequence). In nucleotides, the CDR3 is TGTGCCAGCAATCAGGGGGGGAATAACAATGAGCAGTTCTTC. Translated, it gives CASNQGGNNNEQFF.

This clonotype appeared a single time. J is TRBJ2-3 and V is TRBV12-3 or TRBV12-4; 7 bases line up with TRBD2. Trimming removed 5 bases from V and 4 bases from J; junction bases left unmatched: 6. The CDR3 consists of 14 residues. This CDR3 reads CASSPVLASDTQYF. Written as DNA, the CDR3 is TGTGCCAGCAGTCCAGTACTAGCGTCAGATACGCAGTATTTT.

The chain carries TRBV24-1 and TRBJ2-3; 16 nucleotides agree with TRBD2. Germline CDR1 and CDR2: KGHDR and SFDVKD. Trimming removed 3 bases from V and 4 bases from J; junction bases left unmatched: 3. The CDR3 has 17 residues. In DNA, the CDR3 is TGTGCCACCAGTGATGTGGGACTAGCGGGAGGGTCAGATACGCAGTATTTT. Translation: CATSDVGLAGGSDTQYF.

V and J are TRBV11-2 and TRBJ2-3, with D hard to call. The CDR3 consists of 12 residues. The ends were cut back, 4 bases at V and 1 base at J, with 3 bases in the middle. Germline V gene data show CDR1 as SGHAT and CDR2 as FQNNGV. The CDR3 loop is CASSSRTDTQYF. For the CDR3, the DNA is TGTGCCAGCAGCTCACGCACAGATACGCAGTATTTT.

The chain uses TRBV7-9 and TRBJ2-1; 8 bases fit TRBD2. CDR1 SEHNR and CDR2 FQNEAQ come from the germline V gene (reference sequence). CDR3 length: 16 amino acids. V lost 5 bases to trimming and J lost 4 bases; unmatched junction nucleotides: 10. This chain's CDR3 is CASSQRAGEGYNEQFF. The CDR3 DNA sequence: TGTGCCAGCAGCCAGAGAGCGGGGGAAGGATACAATGAGCAGTTCTTC.

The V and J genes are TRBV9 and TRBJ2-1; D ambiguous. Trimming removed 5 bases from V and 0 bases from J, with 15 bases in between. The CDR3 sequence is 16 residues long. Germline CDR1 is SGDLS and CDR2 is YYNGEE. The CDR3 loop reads CASSLVAVSSYNEQFF. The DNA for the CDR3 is TGTGCCAGCAGTCTAGTGGCGGTAAGCTCCTACAATGAGCAGTTCTTC.

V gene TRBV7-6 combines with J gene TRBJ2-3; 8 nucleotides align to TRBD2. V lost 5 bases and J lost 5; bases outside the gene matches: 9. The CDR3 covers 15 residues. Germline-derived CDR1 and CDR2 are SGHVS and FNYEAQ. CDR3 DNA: TGTGCCAGCAGCCCCATGAGCGGGAGTCTAGATACGCAGTATTTT. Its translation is CASSPMSGSLDTQYF.

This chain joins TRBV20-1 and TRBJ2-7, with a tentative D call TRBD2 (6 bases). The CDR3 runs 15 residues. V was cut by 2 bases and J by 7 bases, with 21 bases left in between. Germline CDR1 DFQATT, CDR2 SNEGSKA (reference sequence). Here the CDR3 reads CSARQGRGYRWEQYF. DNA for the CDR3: TGCAGTGCTAGACAAGGGCGGGGTTACCGTTGGGAGCAGTACTTC.